This TCR beta chain is from a study of shared clonotypes between healthy human individuals. Overall study findings and caveats: The authors expected sequencing depth to affect clonotype sharing among donors. Relative to clonotypes present in all four donors, those not shared had lower generation probabilities.

Profiling relied on immunoSEQ multiplex PCR, and the TCRdb table lists in-frame clones only, not all of them. The data hold approximately 640,000 clones, with around 72% observed a single time. With respect to this clone: The antigen remains unidentified. This same CDR3 is encoded by further DNA sequences in the sample.

V trimming: 3 bases; J trimming: 3 bases; junction bases outside the gene matches: 2. Germline V CDR1 and CDR2: SQVTM, ANQGSEA. This CDR3 comprises 13 residues. What was sequenced was memory CD4+ T cells sorted from blood. Subset indicated: CD45RA-negative fraction. The gene calls are TRBV29-1 and TRBJ1-1, with 9 positions matching TRBD1. This clonotype originated in a woman under 40 in good health. The CDR3 coding sequence is TGCAGCGTTGAGCGACAGGGGGACACTGAAGCTTTCTTT. It is translated as CSVERQGDTEAFF.